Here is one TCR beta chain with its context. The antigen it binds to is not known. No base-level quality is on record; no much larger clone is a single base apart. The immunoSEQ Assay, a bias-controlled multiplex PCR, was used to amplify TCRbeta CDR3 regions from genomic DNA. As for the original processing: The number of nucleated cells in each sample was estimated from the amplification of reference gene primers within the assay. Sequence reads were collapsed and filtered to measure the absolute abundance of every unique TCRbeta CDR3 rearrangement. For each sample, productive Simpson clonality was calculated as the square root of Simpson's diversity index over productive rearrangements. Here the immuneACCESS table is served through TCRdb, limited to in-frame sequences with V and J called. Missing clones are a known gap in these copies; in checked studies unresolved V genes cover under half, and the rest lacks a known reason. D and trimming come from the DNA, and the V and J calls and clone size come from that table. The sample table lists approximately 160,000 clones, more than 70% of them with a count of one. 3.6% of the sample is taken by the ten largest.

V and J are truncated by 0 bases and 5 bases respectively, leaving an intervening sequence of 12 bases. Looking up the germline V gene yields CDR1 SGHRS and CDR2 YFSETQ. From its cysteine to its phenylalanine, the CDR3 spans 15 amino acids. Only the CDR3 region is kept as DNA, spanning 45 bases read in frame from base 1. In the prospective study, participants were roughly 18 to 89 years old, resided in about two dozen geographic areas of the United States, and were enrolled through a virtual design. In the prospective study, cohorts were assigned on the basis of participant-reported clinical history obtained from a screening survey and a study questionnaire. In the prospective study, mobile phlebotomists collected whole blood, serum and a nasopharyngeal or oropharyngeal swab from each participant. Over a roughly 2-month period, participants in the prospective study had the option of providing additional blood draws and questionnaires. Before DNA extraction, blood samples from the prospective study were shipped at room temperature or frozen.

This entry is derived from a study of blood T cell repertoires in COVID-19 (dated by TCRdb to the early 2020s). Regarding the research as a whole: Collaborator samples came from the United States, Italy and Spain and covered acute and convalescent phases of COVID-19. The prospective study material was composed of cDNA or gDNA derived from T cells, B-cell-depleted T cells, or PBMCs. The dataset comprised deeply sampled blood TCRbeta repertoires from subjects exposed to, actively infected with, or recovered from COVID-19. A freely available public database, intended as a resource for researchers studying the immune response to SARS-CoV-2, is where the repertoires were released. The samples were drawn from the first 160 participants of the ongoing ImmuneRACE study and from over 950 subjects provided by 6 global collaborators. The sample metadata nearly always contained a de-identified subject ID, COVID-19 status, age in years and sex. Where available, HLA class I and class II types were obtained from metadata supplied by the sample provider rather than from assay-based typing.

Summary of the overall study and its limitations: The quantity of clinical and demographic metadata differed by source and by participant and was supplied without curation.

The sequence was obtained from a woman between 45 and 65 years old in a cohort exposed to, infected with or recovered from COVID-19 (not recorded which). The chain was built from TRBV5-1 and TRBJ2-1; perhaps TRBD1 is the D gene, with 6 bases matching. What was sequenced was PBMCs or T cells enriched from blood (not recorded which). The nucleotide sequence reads TGCGCCAGCAGCTTGGGAACAGGGATAAACAATGAGCAGTTCTTC. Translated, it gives CASSLGTGINNEQFF.